These 32 T cell receptor beta chains originate from one sample sequenced in a study of control samples from healthy donors and cancer patients. Sequencing used immunoSEQ multiplex PCR; TCRdb keeps in-frame clones, though not all of them. Of 100,000 to 150,000 clones listed, around nine tenths are singletons. Sample: blood. The receptors derive from a man aged 40-49 years in good health.

V is TRBV6-5 and J is TRBJ1-5, with a tentative D call TRBD1 (5 bases). Trimming pared 6 bases from V and 3 bases from J, leaving 6 bases between. CDR1 and CDR2 from the germline V gene are MNHEY and SVGAGI. The CDR3 contains 12 residues. CDR3 sequence reads: CASRDNNQPQHF. The CDR3 DNA sequence: TGTGCCAGCAGGGACAACAATCAGCCCCAGCATTTT.

This clone was found once. The chain is built from TRBV6-1 and TRBJ2-3; 11 bases match TRBD2. J lost 0 bases, V lost 2 bases, and 1 base had no gene match. CDR1 is MNHNS and CDR2 is SASEGT in the germline V gene. The CDR3 length is 16 residues. The DNA of the CDR3 is TGTGCCAGCAGTGAATTAGCGGGGGGGAGCACAGATACGCAGTATTTT. Residues: CASSELAGGSTDTQYF.

The chain employs TRBV3-1 (or the pseudogene TRBV3-2) and TRBJ2-5; 10 bases agree with TRBD1. This CDR3 comprises 17 residues. Losses at the gene ends were 1 base for V and 5 bases for J; bases not matched to a gene: 10. CDR1 is LGHDT and CDR2 is YNNKEL in the germline V gene (reference sequence). CDR3 protein: CASSQGTGGPSGETQYF. The CDR3 bases are TGTGCCAGCAGCCAAGGGACAGGGGGACCGTCCGGGGAGACCCAGTACTTC.

The V call is TRBV5-1, the J call TRBJ1-1, with D possibly TRBD1 on 5 matching bases. From germline, CDR1 is SGHRS and CDR2 YFSETQ. Trimming left V 0 bases short and J 5 bases short, with 14 bases between. This CDR3 has 15 amino acids. The CDR3 DNA sequence: TGCGCCAGCAGCTTGGTAATGGGGCGTGGGACTGAAGCTTTCTTT. It is translated as CASSLVMGRGTEAFF.

The chain recombines TRBV7-8 with TRBJ1-1; 7 positions agree with TRBD1. CDR3 length equals 14 residues. CDR1 and CDR2 (germline): SGHVS, FQNEAQ. The J segment lost 5 bases and the V segment lost 2 bases, leaving 5 bases of the junction unmatched. CDR3 loop: CASSLRQGITEAFF. CDR3 sequence (DNA): TGTGCCAGCAGCTTACGACAGGGAATAACTGAAGCTTTCTTT.

The rearrangement uses TRBV2 and TRBJ1-2; TRBD1 matches at 9 bases. Losses at the gene ends were 6 bases for V and 8 bases for J; bases not matched to a gene: 13. Germline V CDR1 and CDR2: SNHLY, FYNNEI. The CDR3 has 15 amino acids. CDR3 sequence (DNA): TGTGCCAGCAGGCCCCGGGGACAGGGTTCGGTCGGCTACACCTTC. As protein: CASRPRGQGSVGYTF.

This sequence joins TRBV29-1 and TRBJ1-5, with D possibly TRBD1 on 5 matching bases. Germline CDR1 SQVTM, CDR2 ANQGSEA. This CDR3 contains 12 residues. The ends were cut back, 6 bases at V and 4 bases at J, with 10 bases in the middle. CDR3 sequence: CSVGGVNQPQHF. CDR3 in DNA: TGCAGCGTCGGAGGGGTGAATCAGCCCCAGCATTTT.

The chain employs TRBV19 and TRBJ1-2; D gene unclear. Trimming left V 7 bases short and J 8 bases short, with 23 bases between. The CDR3 is made up of 15 amino acids. Per the germline V gene, CDR1 is LNHDA and CDR2 is SQIVND (reference sequence). In DNA form, the CDR3 reads TGTGCCAGTACCCCGGTCTATAGTGGGATTAGAGGCTACACCTTC. Protein product: CASTPVYSGIRGYTF.

The chain recombines TRBV5-1 with TRBJ2-1; D remains ambiguous. The germline gives CDR1 SGHRS, CDR2 YFSETQ. The CDR3 is 15 residues long. Trimming removed 2 bases at V and 0 bases at J, with 9 bases between. CDR3 coding DNA: TGCGCCAGCAGCTTTGGCCCATACTCCTACAATGAGCAGTTCTTC. Translation: CASSFGPYSYNEQFF.

This clone was seen once. Here the CDR3 DNA reads TGTGCCAGCAGCTACACCCCCACAGGTCAGCCCCAGCATTTT. Its translation: CASSYTPTGQPQHF. J is TRBJ1-5 and V is TRBV5-6; perhaps TRBD1 as D (5 bases). The CDR3 runs 14 residues. The V end lost 3 bases, the J end lost 6 bases, and 13 bases lay between the germline ends. Germline V CDR1 and CDR2: SGHDT, YYEEEE.

This clone has a single count. The V and J genes are TRBV19 and TRBJ2-7; D is uncertain. V was shortened by 1 base and J by 2 bases, with 12 bases between the two germline ends. CDR1 and CDR2 from the germline V gene are LNHDA and SQIVND (reference sequence). The CDR3 sequence is 15 residues long. The CDR3 region has the DNA TGTGCCAGTAGTATAGTCAGGATCATAACCTACGAGCAGTACTTC. It yields the protein CASSIVRIITYEQYF. The full variable domain, rest sourced from reference TRBV19 and TRBJ2-7, is DGGITQSPKYLFRKEGQNVTLSCEQNLNHDAMYWYRQDPGQGLRLIYYSQIVNDFQKGDIAEGYSVSREKKESFPLTVTSAQKNPTAFYLCASSIVRIITYEQYFGPGTRLTVT.

The V and J genes are TRBV12-5 and TRBJ1-2, with TRBD1 matching over 12 bases. V was pared by 3 bases and J by 4 bases, with 9 bases of the junction left unmatched. Germline V gene sequence: CDR1 LGHNT, CDR2 FRNRAP. The CDR3 sequence is 17 residues long. CDR3 bases: TGTGCTAGTGGTTTCGGGACAGGGGGCGCAGTAGGCTATGGCTACACCTTC. Its protein product is CASGFGTGGAVGYGYTF.

The genes are TRBV27 and TRBJ2-3; 8 bases align to TRBD2. The CDR3 totals 15 residues. The germline V gene has CDR1 MNHEY and CDR2 SMNVEV (reference sequence). V trimming: 2 bases; J trimming: 4 bases; junction bases outside the gene matches: 5. The chain's CDR3 is CASSLGRTSSDTQYF. In nucleotides, the CDR3 is TGTGCCAGCAGTTTAGGGAGGACTAGCTCAGATACGCAGTATTTT.

This chain connects TRBV3-1 (or the pseudogene TRBV3-2) to TRBJ1-3, with D maybe TRBD1 (6 bases). V was shortened by 4 bases and J by 1 base, with 14 bases between the two germline ends. CDR1 LGHDT and CDR2 YNNKEL come from the germline V gene (reference sequence). The CDR3 runs to 16 residues. The CDR3 region is CASSLLGAGSGNTIYF. CDR3 coding DNA: TGTGCCAGCAGCCTCCTGGGGGCAGGGTCTGGAAACACCATATATTTT.

The rearrangement joins TRBV3-1 (or the pseudogene TRBV3-2) to TRBJ2-2; D call uncertain. Trimming shortened V by 1 base and J by 6 bases, and 0 bases separated the two germline ends. The CDR3 covers 11 residues. Looked up from germline, CDR1 is LGHDT and CDR2 is YNNKEL (reference sequence). CDR3: CASSQAGELFF. CDR3 DNA: TGTGCCAGCAGCCAAGCCGGGGAGCTGTTTTTT.

The V call is TRBV7-3, the J call TRBJ1-4, with unresolved D. This CDR3 has 13 residues. The germline V gene encodes CDR1 SGHTA and CDR2 FQGTGA. Trimming pared 5 bases from V and 3 bases from J, leaving 7 bases between. CDR3 nucleotides: TGTGCCAGCAGCCCCTCGGCTAATGAAAAACTGTTTTTT. Residues: CASSPSANEKLFF. Supplemented by reference TRBV7-3 and TRBJ1-4, the full variable domain reads GAGVSQTPSNKVTEKGKYVELRCDPISGHTALYWYRQSLGQGPEFLIYFQGTGAADDSGLPNDRFFAVRPEGSVSTLKIQRTERGDSAVYLCASSPSANEKLFFGSGTQLSVL.

This chain connects TRBV5-1 to TRBJ1-1, with TRBD1 as a possible D gene (6 bases). V was pared by 4 bases and J by 3 bases, with 16 bases between. The CDR3 consists of 15 residues. Germline-derived CDR1 and CDR2 are SGHRS and YFSETQ. CDR3 coding DNA: TGCGCCAGCAGCAGGGCAGGGGTGGGTGACACTGAAGCTTTCTTT. Protein: CASSRAGVGDTEAFF.

This clone is a singleton in its sample. The CDR3 region is CASSGITGAGNTIYF. For the CDR3, the DNA is TGTGCCAGCAGCGGAATTACAGGGGCTGGAAACACCATATATTTT. The rearrangement joins TRBV9 to TRBJ1-3; 7 bases fit TRBD1. The CDR3 has 15 residues. J gave up 2 bases and V 3 bases, and 5 bases lay outside the gene matches. Germline CDR1 is SGDLS and CDR2 is YYNGEE.

V is TRBV29-1 and J is TRBJ1-1; 10 bases align to TRBD1. The CDR3 is made up of 11 amino acids. The V gene's germline CDR1 is SQVTM and CDR2 ANQGSEA. Trimming took 7 bases from V and 11 from J; bases not matched to a gene: 7. The CDR3 DNA reads TGCAGCGGGGGGACAGGGGCCCCGGCTTTCTTT. Amino acids: CSGGTGAPAFF. Complete variable domain (other parts from reference TRBV29-1 and TRBJ1-1): SAVISQKPSRDICQRGTSLTIQCQVDSQVTMMFWYRQQPGQSLTLIATANQGSEATYESGFVIDKFPISRPNLTFSTLTVSNMSPEDSSIYLCSGGTGAPAFFGQGTRLTVV.

The chain uses TRBV3-1 (or the pseudogene TRBV3-2) and TRBJ2-3, with 7 bases aligning to TRBD2. The length of the CDR3 is 13 residues. V shed 5 bases and J 4 bases; nucleotides not matched to a gene: 3. Germline CDR1 and CDR2: LGHDT and YNNKEL (reference sequence). This CDR3 reads CASSWGGADTQYF. The CDR3 DNA is TGTGCCAGCAGCTGGGGGGGGGCAGATACGCAGTATTTT.

The chain combines TRBV5-1 with TRBJ1-2, with 9 bases that match TRBD1. The CDR3 is 16 residues long. The germline CDR1 and CDR2 sequences are SGHRS and YFSETQ. After removal of 1 base from V and 4 bases from J, the junction contained 8 bases not matched to a gene. CDR3 residues: CASSLKGTGSLYGYTF. The CDR3, as DNA: TGCGCCAGCAGCTTGAAAGGGACAGGGTCTCTCTATGGCTACACCTTC. Together with reference TRBV5-1 and TRBJ1-2, the CDR3 gives the full variable domain: KAGVTQTPRYLIKTRGQQVTLSCSPISGHRSVSWYQQTPGQGLQFLFEYFSETQRNKGNFPGRFSGRQFSNSRSEMNVSTLELGDSALYLCASSLKGTGSLYGYTFGSGTRLTVV.

V usage is TRBV10-2 and J usage is TRBJ1-5; D might be TRBD1 (5 bases). The CDR3 runs to 15 residues. In germline, CDR1 is WSHSY, CDR2 SAAADI. Trimming removed 5 bases from V and 4 bases from J, with 15 bases in between. The CDR3 loop is CASSRGRGTNQPQHF. Written as DNA, the CDR3 is TGCGCCAGCAGTCGAGGTAGGGGAACTAATCAGCCCCAGCATTTT.

This chain connects TRBV9 to TRBJ2-7; no firm D call. With 0 bases removed from V and 2 bases from J, the gap between germline ends came to 9 bases. Germline CDR1 and CDR2: SGDLS and YYNGEE. The CDR3 extends over 14 amino acids. The CDR3 reads CASSVASAAYEQYF. In nucleotides, the CDR3 is TGTGCCAGCAGCGTAGCTTCGGCAGCCTACGAGCAGTACTTC. Variable domain in full (rest from reference TRBV9 and TRBJ2-7): DSGVTQTPKHLITATGQRVTLRCSPRSGDLSVYWYQQSLDQGLQFLIQYYNGEERAKGNILERFSAQQFPDLHSELNLSSLELGDSALYFCASSVASAAYEQYFGPGTRLTVT.

The rearrangement uses TRBV29-1 and TRBJ2-2; 8 nucleotides align to TRBD1. Germline loops: CDR1 SQVTM, CDR2 ANQGSEA. This CDR3 comprises 13 residues. Germline trimming cut 7 bases from V and 2 bases from J; bases unmatched to any gene: 3. CDR3 in DNA: TGCAGCGCCGGACAGGGAAACACCGGGGAGCTGTTTTTT. Amino acids: CSAGQGNTGELFF.

CDR3 amino acids: CATTGGLAKLNTEAFF. DNA of the CDR3: TGTGCCACGACAGGGGGCCTGGCGAAACTAAACACTGAAGCTTTCTTT. The J gene is TRBJ1-1, the V gene TRBV19; 10 nucleotides align to TRBD1. The CDR3 is 16 amino acids. Losses at the gene ends were 10 bases for V and 2 bases for J; bases not matched to a gene: 13. In germline, CDR1 is LNHDA, CDR2 SQIVND (reference sequence). Complete variable domain (other parts from reference TRBV19 and TRBJ1-1): DGGITQSPKYLFRKEGQNVTLSCEQNLNHDAMYWYRQDPGQGLRLIYYSQIVNDFQKGDIAEGYSVSREKKESFPLTVTSAQKNPTAFYLCATTGGLAKLNTEAFFGQGTRLTVV.

This clone was picked up one time. V usage is TRBV6-6 and J usage is TRBJ2-2; D is ambiguous. Trimming left V 5 bases short and J 4 bases short, with 11 bases between. Germline loops: CDR1 MNHNY, CDR2 SVGAGI (reference sequence). The CDR3 is 14 amino acids. The DNA of the CDR3 is TGTGCCAGCAGTCAAGTAGGGTCCACCGGGGAGCTGTTTTTT. Protein: CASSQVGSTGELFF.

The J gene is TRBJ1-6, the V gene TRBV10-3, with TRBD1 matching over 7 bases. The V and J ends lost 7 bases and 10 bases, in that order; junction bases with no gene match: 7. The CDR3 sequence is 13 residues long. Germline V CDR1 and CDR2: ENHRY, SYGVKD. CDR3 protein: CAINRDSRSPLHF. CDR3 nucleotide sequence: TGTGCCATCAACCGGGACAGCAGATCACCCCTCCACTTT.

The chain links TRBV25-1 to TRBJ1-1; D not certain. The CDR3 covers 12 residues. The V gene lost 3 bases and the J gene lost 7 bases, with 9 bases spanning the gap. CDR1 is MGHDK and CDR2 is SYGVNS in the germline V gene. This CDR3 is CASSDWKVEAFF. The DNA of the CDR3 is TGTGCCAGCAGTGATTGGAAGGTTGAAGCTTTCTTT.

This clone was picked up one time. The V gene is TRBV27, the J gene TRBJ1-5, with D possibly being TRBD1 (5 bases). This CDR3 has 16 residues. Germline assignment: CDR1 MNHEY and CDR2 SMNVEV (reference sequence). V was pared by 0 bases and J by 3 bases, with 12 bases between. CDR3 amino acids: CASSLSAGTVNQPQHF. CDR3 DNA: TGTGCCAGCAGTTTATCGGCAGGGACTGTCAATCAGCCCCAGCATTTT.

The chain has TRBV6-5 and TRBJ2-5, with 7 bases matching TRBD1. Trimming took 6 bases from V and 5 from J; bases not matched to a gene: 6. Germline V gene data show CDR1 as MNHEY and CDR2 as SVGAGI. This CDR3 comprises 13 residues. Here the CDR3 DNA reads TGTGCCAGCAGGAGACAGGGCGGGGAGACCCAGTACTTC. Its protein is CASRRQGGETQYF.

The chain combines TRBV11-2 with TRBJ1-6, with D tentatively TRBD1 (5 bases). V dropped 1 base and J dropped 9 bases, with 13 bases sitting between them. The CDR3 spans 15 residues. Germline CDR1 SGHAT, CDR2 FQNNGV. This CDR3 reads CASSLGRGTGSPLHF. The CDR3 DNA is TGTGCCAGCAGCTTAGGGAGGGGAACGGGTTCACCCCTCCACTTT.

The V call is TRBV5-1, the J call TRBJ2-2; 15 bases are a match to TRBD2. With V trimmed by 4 bases and J by 5 bases, 3 bases remained unmatched. CDR1 is SGHRS, CDR2 YFSETQ, per germline. The CDR3 is made up of 16 amino acids. The CDR3 region is CASSGTSGGKTGELFF. The CDR3 region has the DNA TGCGCCAGCAGCGGGACTAGCGGGGGGAAAACCGGGGAGCTGTTTTTT. Looking up the rest from reference TRBV5-1 and TRBJ2-2 gives the full variable domain: KAGVTQTPRYLIKTRGQQVTLSCSPISGHRSVSWYQQTPGQGLQFLFEYFSETQRNKGNFPGRFSGRQFSNSRSEMNVSTLELGDSALYLCASSGTSGGKTGELFFGEGSRLTVL.